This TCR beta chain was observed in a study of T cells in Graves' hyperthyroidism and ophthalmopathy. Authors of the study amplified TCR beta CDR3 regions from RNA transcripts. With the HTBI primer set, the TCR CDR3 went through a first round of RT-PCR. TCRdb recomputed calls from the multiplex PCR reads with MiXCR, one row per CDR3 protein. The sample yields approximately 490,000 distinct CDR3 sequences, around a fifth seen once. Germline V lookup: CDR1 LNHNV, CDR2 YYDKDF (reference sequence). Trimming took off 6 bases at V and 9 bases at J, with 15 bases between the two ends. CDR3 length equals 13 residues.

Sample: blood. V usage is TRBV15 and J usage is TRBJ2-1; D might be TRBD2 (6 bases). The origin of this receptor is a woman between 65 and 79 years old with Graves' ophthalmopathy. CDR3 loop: CATSGGVRGEQFF. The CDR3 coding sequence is TGTGCCACCAGTGGCGGGGTCCGGGGTGAGCAGTTCTTC.